This T cell receptor beta chain derives from a study of regulatory T cells in long-lasting Graves disease. Construction of the TCR beta libraries employed iRepertoire HTBI primers in conjunction with Arm-PCR of CDR3 regions. One entry per CDR3 protein, called by TCRdb with MiXCR from the multiplex PCR reads. The repertoire consists of about 450,000 distinct CDR3 sequences, with 14% occurring once and the leading ten covering about 15%. Time point denoted: newly diagnosed GD, antithyroid drugs for less than 3 months. Making the TCR library involved RNA that had been extracted from PBMCs. This clonotype was picked up a small number of times. CDR3 length equals 14 residues. V lost 4 bases to trimming and J lost 6 bases, with 15 bases between them. Germline V CDR1 and CDR2: SGHRS, YFSETQ. These same records also appear under a second study, on T cells in Graves' hyperthyroidism and ophthalmopathy. In that study: First-round RT-PCR targeting the TCR CDR3 was performed with the HTBI primer set. Most thyroid-expanded clonotypes above 0.001 were also found in blood.

The material sequenced was peripheral blood mononuclear cells (PBMCs), taken at new diagnosis, from a patient treated with antithyroid drugs. The chain employs TRBV5-1 and TRBJ2-3; D gene ambiguous. The source is a woman in her forties or fifties with Graves disease. The CDR3 DNA reads as TGCGCCAGCAGCCCGTCGACCATTTCGGATACGCAGTATTTT. Protein product: CASSPSTISDTQYF.